The sequence of this TCR beta chain was determined in a study of PD-1 blockade in classical Hodgkin lymphoma. After autologous stem cell transplantation all patients relapsed, and prior brentuximab vedotin exposure differed between cohorts. Germline lookup yields CDR1 SGHRS and CDR2 YFSETQ. The germline V and J ends were trimmed by 0 bases and 1 base, with 7 bases remaining between them. This CDR3 spans 14 amino acids. Assay used: immunoSEQ multiplex PCR; TCRdb lists only in-frame clones, some missing. This table has tens of thousands of clones, about 72% appearing once. The sequenced sample was peripheral blood mononuclear cells (PBMCs), obtained at baseline. The chain is built from TRBV5-1 and TRBJ2-5; D call uncertain. This clonotype was obtained from a human donor with classical Hodgkin lymphoma. This chain's CDR3 is CASSLAPGQETQYF. The CDR3 DNA is TGCGCCAGCAGCTTGGCCCCGGGCCAAGAGACCCAGTACTTC.